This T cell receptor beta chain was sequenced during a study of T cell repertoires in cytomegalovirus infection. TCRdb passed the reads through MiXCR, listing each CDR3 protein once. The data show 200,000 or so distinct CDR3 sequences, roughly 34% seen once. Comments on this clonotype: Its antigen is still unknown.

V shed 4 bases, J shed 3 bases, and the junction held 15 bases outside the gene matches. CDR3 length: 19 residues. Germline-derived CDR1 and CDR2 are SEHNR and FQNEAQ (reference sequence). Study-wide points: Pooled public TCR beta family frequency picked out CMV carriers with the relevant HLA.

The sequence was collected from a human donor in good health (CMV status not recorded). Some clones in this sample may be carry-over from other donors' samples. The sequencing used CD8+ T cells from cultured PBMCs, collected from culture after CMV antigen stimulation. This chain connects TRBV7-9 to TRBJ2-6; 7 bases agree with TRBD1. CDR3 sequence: CASSSIQAGGAHGANVLTF. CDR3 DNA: TGTGCCAGCAGCTCCATCCAAGCAGGGGGTGCCCATGGGGCCAACGTCCTGACTTTC.